The next 9 T cell receptor beta chains were all read from a single sample in a study of control samples from healthy donors and cancer patients. The table came from immunoSEQ multiplex PCR; TCRdb's copy has only in-frame clones and leaves some out. The sample yields 55,000 to 70,000 clones, almost 90% seen once. Material for sequencing was PBMCs. The source of these receptors is a man aged 60-69 years with colorectal cancer.

The chain recombines TRBV6-5 with TRBJ2-5; TRBD2 is a possible D gene (6 bases). The CDR3 contains 14 residues. Germline CDR1 MNHEY, CDR2 SVGAGI. The CDR3: CAPHDGRNSETQYF. The CDR3 bases are TGTGCGCCCCACGATGGGAGGAATTCGGAGACCCAGTACTTC.

The V and J genes are TRBV6-2 or TRBV6-3 and TRBJ2-1, with TRBD2 matching over 12 bases. Germline assignment: CDR1 MNHEY and CDR2 SVGEGT. The CDR3 is made up of 16 amino acids. The J segment lost 6 bases and the V segment lost 6 bases, leaving 9 bases of the junction unmatched. The CDR3 DNA sequence: TGTGCCAGCAGCCCTTTTCTAGCGGGGGGGGTCAATGAGCAGTTCTTC. It encodes CASSPFLAGGVNEQFF.

The chain links TRBV4-1 to TRBJ2-2; tentative D call: TRBD2 (5 bases). The CDR3 loop spans 17 amino acids. Germline V gives CDR1 MGHRA, CDR2 YSYEKL. Trimming pared 3 bases from V and 4 bases from J, leaving 18 bases between. CDR3 region: CASSHRPAPGGTGELFF. The CDR3 coding sequence is TGCGCCAGCAGCCACCGCCCCGCCCCCGGAGGCACCGGGGAGCTGTTTTTT.

This sequence joins TRBV6-5 and TRBJ2-5; possible D gene TRBD1, 5 bases. CDR1 is MNHEY, CDR2 SVGAGI, per germline. The CDR3 sequence is 13 residues long. V gave up 2 bases and J gave up 1 base, with 5 bases separating them. CDR3 sequence reads: CASSYQGQETQYF. CDR3 in DNA: TGTGCCAGCAGTTACCAGGGCCAAGAGACCCAGTACTTC.

The V and J genes are TRBV19 and TRBJ1-2; the D gene is possibly TRBD1 (6 bases). V was trimmed by 3 bases and J by 7 bases, leaving 18 bases between them. The CDR3 has 15 residues. The V gene's germline CDR1 is LNHDA and CDR2 SQIVND (reference sequence). The CDR3 coding sequence is TGTGCCAGTAGTATGGCGGGGCGTGGGGGCCGTGGCTACACCTTC. Protein sequence: CASSMAGRGGRGYTF.

V usage is TRBV4-1 and J usage is TRBJ2-1; 7 nucleotides align to TRBD2. Germline trimming cut 4 bases from V and 6 bases from J; bases unmatched to any gene: 9. The CDR3 extends over 15 amino acids. CDR1 and CDR2 (germline): MGHRA, YSYEKL. CDR3 amino acids: CASSPGLAGLNEQFF. The CDR3 region has the DNA TGCGCCAGCAGCCCCGGCTTAGCGGGCCTCAATGAGCAGTTCTTC.

The V gene is TRBV2, the J gene TRBJ1-1, with D unresolved. Germline V lookup: CDR1 SNHLY, CDR2 FYNNEI. The CDR3 totals 14 residues. V was shortened by 6 bases and J by 5 bases, with 16 bases between the two germline ends. The CDR3 region is CASSDPITPTEAFF. CDR3 sequence (DNA): TGTGCCAGCAGCGACCCTATCACACCGACTGAAGCTTTCTTT.

The V and J genes are TRBV19 and TRBJ1-2, with 11 nucleotides matching TRBD1. The germline V gene has CDR1 LNHDA and CDR2 SQIVND (reference sequence). J lost 8 bases, V lost 7 bases, and 9 bases had no gene match. The CDR3 loop spans 14 amino acids. CDR3 region: CASTADRGRGGYTF. The CDR3 nucleotides are TGTGCCAGTACCGCGGACAGGGGGCGAGGAGGCTACACCTTC.

The rearrangement joins TRBV7-9 to TRBJ2-2; 8 nucleotides agree with TRBD2. Germline V CDR1 and CDR2: SEHNR, FQNEAQ (reference sequence). Losses at the gene ends were 6 bases for V and 4 bases for J; bases not matched to a gene: 13. The length of the CDR3 is 17 residues. The CDR3 sequence is CASSSPPGGGPTGELFF. The CDR3 DNA sequence: TGTGCCAGCAGTTCTCCCCCCGGGGGGGGCCCCACCGGGGAGCTGTTTTTT.